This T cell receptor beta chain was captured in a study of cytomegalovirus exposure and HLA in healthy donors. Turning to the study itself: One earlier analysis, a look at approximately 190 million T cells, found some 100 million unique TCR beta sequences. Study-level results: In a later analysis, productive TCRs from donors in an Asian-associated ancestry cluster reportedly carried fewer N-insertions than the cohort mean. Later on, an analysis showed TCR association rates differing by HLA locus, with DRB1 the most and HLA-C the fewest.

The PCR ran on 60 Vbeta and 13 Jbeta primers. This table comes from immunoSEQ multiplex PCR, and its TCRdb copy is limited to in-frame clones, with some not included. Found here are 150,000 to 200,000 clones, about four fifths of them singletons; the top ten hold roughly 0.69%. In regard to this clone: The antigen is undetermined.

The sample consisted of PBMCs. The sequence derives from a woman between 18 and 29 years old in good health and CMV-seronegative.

Written as DNA, the CDR3 is TGTGCCAGCAGTTACACGGACAGGGGGCAGTTCTTC. Translated: CASSYTDRGQFF. The chain carries TRBV6-6 and TRBJ2-1, with 9 bases that match TRBD1. The CDR3 contains 12 residues. The V segment lost 2 bases and the J segment 12 bases; nucleotides outside the gene matches: 2. Germline CDR1 is MNHNY and CDR2 is SVGAGI (reference sequence).